Included here is one T cell receptor (beta chain) sequence, with context. Its antigen is not known. These data belong to a study of shared clonotypes between healthy human individuals. Study outcomes and limitations: Generally, estimated richness proved larger in naive subsets than it did in memory subsets.

Cells designated naive CD8 were CD45RO-negative and were positively selected for CCR7, with terminally differentiated effector memory CD45RA+ cells excluded. Profiling relied on immunoSEQ multiplex PCR, and the TCRdb table lists in-frame clones only, not all of them. The data contain 2 million or so clones, less than 95% of them singletons. The sequenced sample was naive CD8+ T cells sorted from blood. This TCR was sampled from a man aged 18 to 29 in good health.

Written as DNA, the CDR3 is TGTGCCAGCAGCTTAGTTGGCCTATCCTACAATGAGCAGTTCTTC. As protein: CASSLVGLSYNEQFF. The chain combines TRBV7-9 with TRBJ2-1, with D unresolved. Trimming took off 1 base at V and 1 base at J, with 8 bases between the two ends. This CDR3 contains 15 residues. CDR1 and CDR2 (germline): SEHNR, FQNEAQ (reference sequence).